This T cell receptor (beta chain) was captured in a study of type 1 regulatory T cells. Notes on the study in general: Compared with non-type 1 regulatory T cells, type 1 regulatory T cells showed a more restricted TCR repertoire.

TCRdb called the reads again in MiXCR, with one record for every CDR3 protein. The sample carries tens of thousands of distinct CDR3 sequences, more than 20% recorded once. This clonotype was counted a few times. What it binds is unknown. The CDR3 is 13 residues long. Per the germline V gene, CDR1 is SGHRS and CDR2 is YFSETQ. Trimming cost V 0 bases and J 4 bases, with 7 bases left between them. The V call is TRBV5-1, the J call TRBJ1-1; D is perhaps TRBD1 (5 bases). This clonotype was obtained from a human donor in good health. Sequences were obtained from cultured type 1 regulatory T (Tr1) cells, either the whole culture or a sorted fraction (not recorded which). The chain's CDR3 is CASSLEGVTEAFF. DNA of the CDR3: TGCGCCAGCAGCTTGGAAGGGGTCACTGAAGCTTTCTTT.